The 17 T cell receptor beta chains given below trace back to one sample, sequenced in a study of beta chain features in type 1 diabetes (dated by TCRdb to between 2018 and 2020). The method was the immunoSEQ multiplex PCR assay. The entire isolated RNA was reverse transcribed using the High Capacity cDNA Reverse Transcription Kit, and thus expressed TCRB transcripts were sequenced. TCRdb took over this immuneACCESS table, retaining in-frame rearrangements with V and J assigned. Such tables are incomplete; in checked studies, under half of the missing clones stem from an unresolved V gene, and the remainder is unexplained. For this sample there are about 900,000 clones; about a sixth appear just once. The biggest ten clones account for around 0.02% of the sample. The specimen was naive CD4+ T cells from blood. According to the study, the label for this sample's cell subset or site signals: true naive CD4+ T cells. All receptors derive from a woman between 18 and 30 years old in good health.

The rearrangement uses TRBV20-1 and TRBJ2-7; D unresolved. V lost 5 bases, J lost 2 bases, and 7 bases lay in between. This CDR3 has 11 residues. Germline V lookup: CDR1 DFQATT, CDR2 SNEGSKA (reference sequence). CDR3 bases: TGCAGTGCTCTGTGGACCTACGAGCAGTACTTC. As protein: CSALWTYEQYF.

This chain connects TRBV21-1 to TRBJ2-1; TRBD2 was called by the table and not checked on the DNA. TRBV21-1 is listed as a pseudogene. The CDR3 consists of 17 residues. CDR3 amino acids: CASSKIVRASSYNEQFF. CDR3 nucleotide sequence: TGTGCCAGCAGCAAAATAGTGCGCGCTAGCTCCTACAATGAGCAGTTCTTC.

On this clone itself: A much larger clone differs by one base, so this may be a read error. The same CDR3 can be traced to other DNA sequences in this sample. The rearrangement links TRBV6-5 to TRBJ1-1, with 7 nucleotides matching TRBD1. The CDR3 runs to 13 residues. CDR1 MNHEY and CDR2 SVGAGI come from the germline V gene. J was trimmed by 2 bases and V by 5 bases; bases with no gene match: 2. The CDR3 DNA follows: TGTGCCAGCAGTCGACAGGGAAACACTGAAGCTTTCTTT. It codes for CASSRQGNTEAFF.

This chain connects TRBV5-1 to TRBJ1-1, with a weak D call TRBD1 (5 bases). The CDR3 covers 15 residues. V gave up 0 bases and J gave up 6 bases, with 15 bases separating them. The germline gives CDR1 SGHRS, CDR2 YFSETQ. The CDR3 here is CASSLDAGLIAEAFF. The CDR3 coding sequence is TGCGCCAGCAGCTTGGATGCGGGGCTAATCGCTGAAGCTTTCTTT.

Here the CDR3 reads CASSMVAGAPIAQETQYF. The CDR3 DNA is TGTGCCAGTAGTATGGTGGCAGGGGCCCCCATTGCGCAAGAGACCCAGTACTTC. The chain links TRBV19 to TRBJ2-5; possibly TRBD1 for D (6 bases). Germline assignment: CDR1 LNHDA and CDR2 SQIVND (reference sequence). The ends were cut back, 3 bases at V and 2 bases at J, with 22 bases in the middle. This CDR3 is built from 18 residues.

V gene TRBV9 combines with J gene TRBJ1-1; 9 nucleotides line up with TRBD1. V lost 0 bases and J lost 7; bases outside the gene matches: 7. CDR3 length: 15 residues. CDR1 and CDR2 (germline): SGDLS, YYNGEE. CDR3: CASSVDPTGGGEAFF. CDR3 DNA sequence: TGTGCCAGCAGCGTAGACCCGACAGGGGGAGGTGAAGCTTTCTTT.

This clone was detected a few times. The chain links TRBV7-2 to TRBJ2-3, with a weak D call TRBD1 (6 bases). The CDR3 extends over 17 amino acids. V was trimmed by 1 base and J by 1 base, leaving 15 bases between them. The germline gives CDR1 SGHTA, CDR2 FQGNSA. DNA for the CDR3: TGTGCCAGCAGCTTAGTGCCCCAGGGGTCGGGCACAGATACGCAGTATTTT. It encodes CASSLVPQGSGTDTQYF.

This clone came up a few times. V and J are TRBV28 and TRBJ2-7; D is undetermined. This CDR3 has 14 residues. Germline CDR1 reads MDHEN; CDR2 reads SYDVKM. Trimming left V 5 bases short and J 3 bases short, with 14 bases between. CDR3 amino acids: CASSPSSTLYEQYF. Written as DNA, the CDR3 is TGTGCCAGCAGTCCCAGTTCCACTCTCTACGAGCAGTACTTC.

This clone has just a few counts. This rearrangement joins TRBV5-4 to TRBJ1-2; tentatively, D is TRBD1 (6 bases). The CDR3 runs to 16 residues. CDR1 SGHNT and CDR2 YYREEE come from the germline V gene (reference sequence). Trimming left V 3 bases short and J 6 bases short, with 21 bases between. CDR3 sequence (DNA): TGTGCCAGCAGCTCCCAGACATCCGGGACACTAAATGGCTACACCTTC. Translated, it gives CASSSQTSGTLNGYTF.

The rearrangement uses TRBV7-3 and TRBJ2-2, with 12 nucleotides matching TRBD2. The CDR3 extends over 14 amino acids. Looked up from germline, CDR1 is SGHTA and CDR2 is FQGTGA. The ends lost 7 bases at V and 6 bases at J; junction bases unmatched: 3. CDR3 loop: CASTRTSGAGELFF. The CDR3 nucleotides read TGTGCCAGCACCCGGACTAGCGGGGCCGGGGAGCTGTTTTTT.

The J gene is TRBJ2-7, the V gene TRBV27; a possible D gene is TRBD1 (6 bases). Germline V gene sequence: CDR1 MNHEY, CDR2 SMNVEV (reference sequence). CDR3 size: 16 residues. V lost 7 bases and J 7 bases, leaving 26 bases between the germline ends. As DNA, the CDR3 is TGTGCCAGCACCCGAGGTGGGACAACCAGTGCCAGAGAGCAGTACTTC. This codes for CASTRGGTTSAREQYF.

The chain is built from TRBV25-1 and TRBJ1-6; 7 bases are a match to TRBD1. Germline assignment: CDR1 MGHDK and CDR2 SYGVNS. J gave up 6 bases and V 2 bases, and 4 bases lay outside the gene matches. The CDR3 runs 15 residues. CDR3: CASSEGHRGNSPLHF. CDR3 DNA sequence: TGTGCCAGCAGTGAAGGGCACAGGGGTAATTCACCCCTCCACTTT.

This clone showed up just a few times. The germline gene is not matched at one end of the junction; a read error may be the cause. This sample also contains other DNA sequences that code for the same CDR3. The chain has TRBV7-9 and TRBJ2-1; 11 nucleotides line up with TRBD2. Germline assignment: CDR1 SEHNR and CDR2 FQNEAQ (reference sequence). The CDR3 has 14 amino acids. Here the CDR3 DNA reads TGTGCCAGCAGCCTAGCGGGAGGTTACAATGAGCAGTTCTTC. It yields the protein CASSLAGGYNEQFF.

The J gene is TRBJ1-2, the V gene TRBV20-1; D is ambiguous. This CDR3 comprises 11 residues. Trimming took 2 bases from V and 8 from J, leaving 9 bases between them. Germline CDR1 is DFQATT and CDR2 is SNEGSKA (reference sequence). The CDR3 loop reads CSARSSSGYTF. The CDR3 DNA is TGCAGTGCTAGAAGTAGTAGCGGCTACACCTTC.

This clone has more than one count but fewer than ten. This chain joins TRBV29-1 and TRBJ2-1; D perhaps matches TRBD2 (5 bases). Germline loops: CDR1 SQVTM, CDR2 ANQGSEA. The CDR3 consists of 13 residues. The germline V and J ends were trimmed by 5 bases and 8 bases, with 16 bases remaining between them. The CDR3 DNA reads TGCAGCGTTTCCTGGCAATACGGGGATGAGCAGTTCTTC. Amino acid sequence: CSVSWQYGDEQFF.

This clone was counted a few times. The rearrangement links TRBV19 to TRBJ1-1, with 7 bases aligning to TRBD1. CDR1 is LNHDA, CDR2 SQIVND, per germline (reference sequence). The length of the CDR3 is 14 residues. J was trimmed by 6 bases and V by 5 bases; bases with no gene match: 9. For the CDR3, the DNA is TGTGCCAGTAGTGGGGGACAGACCTTAGCTGAAGCTTTCTTT. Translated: CASSGGQTLAEAFF.

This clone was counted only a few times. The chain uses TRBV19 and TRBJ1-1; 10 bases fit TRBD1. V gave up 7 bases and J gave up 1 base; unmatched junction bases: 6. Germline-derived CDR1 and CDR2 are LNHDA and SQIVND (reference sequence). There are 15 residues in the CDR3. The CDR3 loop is CASNPGDRGNTEAFF. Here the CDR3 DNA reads TGTGCCAGTAACCCCGGGGACAGGGGGAACACTGAAGCTTTCTTT.